These 5 T cell receptor beta chains originate from one sample sequenced in a study of neurological immune-mediated disorders. TCRdb called the 5' RACE reads again in MiXCR, with one record for every CDR3 protein. Of approximately 30,000 distinct CDR3 sequences in the sample, approximately 12% are singletons; the top ten hold around 5%. This sample's time point: technical triplicate 2. Sample: CD4+ T cells from blood. Every receptor here comes from a female donor with HTLV-1-associated myelopathy (HAM/TSP).

This clonotype was seen repeatedly, ten times or more. The chain uses TRBV6-5 and TRBJ1-2; TRBD1 is a possible D gene (6 bases). CDR3 length: 13 amino acids. V lost 0 bases and J 6 bases, leaving 8 bases between the germline ends. Germline lookup yields CDR1 MNHEY and CDR2 SVGAGI. The CDR3 is CASSYSSGDGYTF. The CDR3, as DNA: TGTGCCAGCAGTTACTCCTCAGGGGATGGCTACACCTTC.

This clonotype was detected many times. The chain links TRBV7-2 to TRBJ1-1; weak D call: TRBD1 (5 bases). Germline lookup yields CDR1 SGHTA and CDR2 FQGNSA. The ends were cut back, 1 base at V and 3 bases at J, with 9 bases in the middle. The CDR3 is made up of 14 amino acids. CDR3 protein: CASSLVTGDTEAFF. The DNA for the CDR3 is TGTGCCAGCAGCTTAGTTACGGGGGACACTGAAGCTTTCTTT. The full variable domain, with the rest looked up from reference TRBV7-2 and TRBJ1-1, is GAGVSQSPSNKVTEKGKDVELRCDPISGHTALYWYRQSLGQGLEFLIYFQGNSAPDKSGLPSDRFSAERTGGSVSTLTIQRTQQEDSAVYLCASSLVTGDTEAFFGQGTRLTVV.

This clonotype has ten or more counts. This chain links TRBV19 with TRBJ1-2; 8 bases map to TRBD1. Germline lookup yields CDR1 LNHDA and CDR2 SQIVND (reference sequence). This CDR3 contains 13 residues. Trimming took 6 bases from V and 4 from J; bases not matched to a gene: 4. The CDR3 nucleotides are TGTGCCAGTAGAAGAACAGGGGGCTATGGCTACACCTTC. Its protein product is CASRRTGGYGYTF.

The V and J genes are TRBV3-1 and TRBJ2-3; 14 bases align to TRBD2. The trim removed 2 bases at V and 5 bases at J, leaving 6 bases unmatched. CDR3 length equals 17 residues. CDR1 LGHDT and CDR2 YNNKEL come from the germline V gene (reference sequence). The CDR3 bases are TGTGCCAGCAGCCAACCGGGACTAGCGGGAGTTGGAGATACGCAGTATTTT. Protein: CASSQPGLAGVGDTQYF.

This clonotype was detected ten times or more. The DNA of the CDR3 is TGTGCCAGCAGCTTACTAGCGGGTGGGAATGAGCAGTTCTTC. As protein: CASSLLAGGNEQFF. The V gene is TRBV7-3, the J gene TRBJ2-1, with 8 bases matching TRBD2. V trimming: 2 bases; J trimming: 7 bases; junction bases outside the gene matches: 4. The CDR3 consists of 14 residues. CDR1 is SGHTA, CDR2 FQGTGA, per germline.